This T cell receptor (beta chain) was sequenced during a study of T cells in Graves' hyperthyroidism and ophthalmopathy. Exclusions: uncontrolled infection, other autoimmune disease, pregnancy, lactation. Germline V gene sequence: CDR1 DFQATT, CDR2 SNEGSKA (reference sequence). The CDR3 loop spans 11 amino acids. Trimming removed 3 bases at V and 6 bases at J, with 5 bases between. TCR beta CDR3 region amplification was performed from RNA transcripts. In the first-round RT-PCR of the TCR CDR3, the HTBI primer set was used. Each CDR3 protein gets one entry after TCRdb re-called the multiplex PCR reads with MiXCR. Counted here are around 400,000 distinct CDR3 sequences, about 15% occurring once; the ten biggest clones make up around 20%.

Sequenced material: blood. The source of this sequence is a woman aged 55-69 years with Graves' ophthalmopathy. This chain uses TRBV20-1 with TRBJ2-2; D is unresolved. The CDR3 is CSASYAGELFF. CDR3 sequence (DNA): TGCAGTGCTAGTTACGCCGGGGAGCTGTTTTTT.